This entry is about one TCR beta chain. Its antigen is unidentified. Assay used: immunoSEQ multiplex PCR; TCRdb lists only in-frame clones, some missing. The table has approximately 170,000 clones, 84% seen once; the top ten hold more than 8.5%. The sample belongs to a study of cytomegalovirus exposure and HLA in healthy donors. The CDR3 extends over 14 amino acids. The germline V gene encodes CDR1 SGDLS and CDR2 YYNGEE. V was shortened by 1 base and J by 0 bases, with 8 bases between the two germline ends. Findings and caveats of the study: Overall, approximately 150 TCR beta chains were annotated as cytomegalovirus-associated.

Sequencing was performed on PBMCs. The chain has TRBV9 and TRBJ2-7; tentative D call: TRBD1 (5 bases). The sequence came from a man between 25 and 39 years old in good health and CMV-seropositive. For the CDR3, the DNA is TGTGCCAGCAGCGTAAAGGGGTTCTCCTACGAGCAGTACTTC. Translated, it gives CASSVKGFSYEQYF.